This T cell receptor beta chain was identified in a study of shared clonotypes between healthy human individuals. V was pared by 3 bases and J by 7 bases, with 9 bases between. This CDR3 is 13 amino acids long. Germline V gene sequence: CDR1 SGHAT, CDR2 FQNNGV. Clones were read by immunoSEQ multiplex PCR, and TCRdb kept only the in-frame ones, dropping some. The sample yields approximately 2.5 million clones, 90% to 95% seen once. Sequencing was done on a sample of naive CD4+ T cells sorted from blood. Subset noted: CD45RA+ positively selected. The V call is TRBV11-2, the J call TRBJ1-4; D unclear. The receptor was derived from a man between 18 and 35 years old in good health. CDR3 nucleotides: TGTGCCAGCAGCTTTGGGGAGAGTGAAAAACTGTTTTTT. Residues: CASSFGESEKLFF.